One sample yielded the 27 T cell receptor beta chains listed below, sequenced in a study of cytomegalovirus exposure and HLA in healthy donors. Researchers ran the PCR with 60 Vbeta and 13 Jbeta primers. Using immunoSEQ multiplex PCR, the repertoire was profiled, and TCRdb retains in-frame clones only, with some absent. The sample records 95,000 to 150,000 clones, approximately 65% being singletons. The sequenced sample was PBMCs. The receptors stem from a man between 18 and 29 years old in good health and CMV-seronegative.

The chain is built from TRBV20-1 and TRBJ1-1; no firm D call. The germline V gene has CDR1 DFQATT and CDR2 SNEGSKA (reference sequence). With 3 bases removed from V and 7 bases from J, the gap between germline ends came to 6 bases. CDR3 size: 10 residues. In nucleotides, the CDR3 is TGCAGTGCTAGCGAGGGTGAAGCTTTCTTT. This codes for CSASEGEAFF.

The genes are TRBV21-1 and TRBJ2-1; the table assigns TRBD1, which was not confirmed against the DNA. TRBV21-1 constitutes a pseudogene. The CDR3 covers 18 residues. CDR3 residues: CASSNPSPTGVAYNEQFF. CDR3 coding DNA: TGTGCCAGCAGCAACCCCAGCCCGACAGGGGTCGCTTACAATGAGCAGTTCTTC.

V gene TRBV25-1 combines with J gene TRBJ2-1, with 7 positions matching TRBD2. With 4 bases clipped from V and 7 bases from J, the junction kept 10 bases outside the gene matches. Germline lookup yields CDR1 MGHDK and CDR2 SYGVNS. There are 15 residues in the CDR3. The CDR3 here is CASSGDGREKNEQFF. In DNA form, the CDR3 reads TGTGCCAGCAGTGGGGACGGGCGGGAGAAAAATGAGCAGTTCTTC.

The CDR3 nucleotides are TGTGCCAGCAGTAGACAGGGATGGAACACTGAAGCTTTCTTT. Its protein is CASSRQGWNTEAFF. The rearrangement uses TRBV6-1 and TRBJ1-1, with 7 bases identical to TRBD1. The CDR3 consists of 14 residues. J was trimmed by 1 base and V by 5 bases; bases with no gene match: 4. Germline-derived CDR1 and CDR2 are MNHNS and SASEGT.

The chain carries TRBV7-9 and TRBJ1-5, with D possibly matching TRBD1 (6 bases). The V and J ends lost 4 bases and 9 bases respectively, with 13 bases between them. In germline, CDR1 is SEHNR, CDR2 FQNEAQ (reference sequence). The CDR3 runs 13 residues. CDR3 protein: CASSSGARGPQHF. For the CDR3, the DNA is TGTGCCAGCAGCTCAGGGGCGCGAGGGCCCCAGCATTTT.

This chain links TRBV25-1 with TRBJ2-5; 7 bases align to TRBD1. The J call may be faulty, since TRBJ2-7 better matches the DNA end. This CDR3 comprises 14 residues. Germline V gene sequence: CDR1 MGHDK, CDR2 SYGVNS. In DNA form, the CDR3 reads TGTGCCAGCAGTACAGGGGCCGATATCTACGAGCAGTACTTC. It yields the protein CASSTGADIYEQYF.

Comment on this clone: The same CDR3 arises from other DNA sequences in this sample as well. This chain uses TRBV19 with TRBJ2-7; 8 bases are a match to TRBD1. Trimming at V came to 3 bases and at J to 2 bases, leaving 3 bases not matched to a gene. The CDR3 has 14 amino acids. Germline V gives CDR1 LNHDA, CDR2 SQIVND (reference sequence). CDR3 residues: CASSIRGPTYEQYF. CDR3 in DNA: TGTGCCAGTAGTATCAGGGGGCCCACCTACGAGCAGTACTTC.

V gene TRBV7-7 combines with J gene TRBJ2-2, with TRBD2 identical over 8 bases. This CDR3 is 15 amino acids long. Germline V gene lookup returns CDR1 SSHAT and CDR2 FNYEAQ (reference sequence). V dropped 5 bases and J dropped 4; count of bases not matched to a gene: 6. CDR3 residues: CASSTGTSTTGELFF. The CDR3 DNA is TGTGCCAGCAGCACCGGGACTAGTACCACCGGGGAGCTGTTTTTT.

V gene TRBV6-4 combines with J gene TRBJ2-1; possibly TRBD1 for D (5 bases). Trimming shortened V by 3 bases and J by 5 bases, and 8 bases separated the two germline ends. The CDR3 covers 13 residues. The germline CDR1 and CDR2 sequences are MRHNA and SNTAGT. CDR3 amino acids: CASSEGQHNEQFF. In DNA form, the CDR3 reads TGTGCCAGCAGTGAAGGACAACACAATGAGCAGTTCTTC.

On this clone: At one end the junction does not follow the germline gene, possibly because of a read error. The chain links TRBV7-9 to TRBJ1-1; D uncertain. Germline V gives CDR1 SEHNR, CDR2 FQNEAQ (reference sequence). The CDR3 is 12 residues long. The CDR3 loop reads CSSSLGYFEAFF. The CDR3 nucleotides read TGTTCCAGCAGCTTAGGTTACTTTGAAGCTTTCTTT. The variable domain in full, with the rest retrieved from reference TRBV7-9 and TRBJ1-1, is DTGVSQNPRHKITKRGQNVTFRCDPISEHNRLYWYRQTLGQGPEFLTYFQNEAQLEKSRLLSDRFSAERPKGSFSTLEIQRTEQGDSAMYLCSSSLGYFEAFFGQGTRLTVV.

The J gene is TRBJ1-1, the V gene TRBV18, with 7 bases fitting TRBD1. CDR1 is KGHSH and CDR2 is LQKENI in the germline V gene. The junction had 7 bases not matched to a gene; V was cut back by 4 bases and J by 5 bases. The CDR3 contains 14 residues. The chain's CDR3 is CASSLRDSITEAFF. In DNA form, the CDR3 reads TGTGCCAGCTCACTCCGGGACAGTATAACTGAAGCTTTCTTT. The whole variable domain, remainder taken from reference TRBV18 and TRBJ1-1, is NAGVMQNPRHLVRRRGQEARLRCSPMKGHSHVYWYRQLPEEGLKFMVYLQKENIIDESGMPKERFSAEFPKEGPSILRIQQVVRGDSAAYFCASSLRDSITEAFFGQGTRLTVV.

The chain is built from TRBV5-4 and TRBJ2-2; 10 bases align to TRBD2. CDR1 SGHNT and CDR2 YYREEE come from the germline V gene (reference sequence). The CDR3 consists of 17 residues. V was pared by 4 bases and J by 3 bases, with 9 bases of the junction left unmatched. The chain's CDR3 is CASSRSTSGTYTGELFF. In DNA form, the CDR3 reads TGTGCCAGCAGCCGATCTACTAGCGGGACCTACACCGGGGAGCTGTTTTTT.

The CDR3 DNA reads as TGCGCCAGCAGCCCGGAAGACAGGGGTTGGGTCAATACGCAGTATTTT. It translates to CASSPEDRGWVNTQYF. V is TRBV4-3 and J is TRBJ2-3, with TRBD1 matching over 8 bases. The J segment lost 7 bases and the V segment lost 4 bases, leaving 13 bases of the junction unmatched. CDR1 and CDR2 from the germline V gene are LGHNA and YSLEER. The CDR3 consists of 16 residues.

The V gene is TRBV5-1, the J gene TRBJ1-3; D gene uncertain. Trimming took 0 bases from V and 0 from J, leaving 7 bases between them. CDR3 size: 15 residues. Germline lookup yields CDR1 SGHRS and CDR2 YFSETQ. CDR3 region: CASSLGANSGNTIYF. The DNA for the CDR3 is TGCGCCAGCAGCTTGGGGGCCAACTCTGGAAACACCATATATTTT.

The chain couples TRBV14 to TRBJ2-7; D not certain. The CDR3 is made up of 15 amino acids. Germline V gene lookup returns CDR1 SGHDN and CDR2 FVKESK. Trimming took off 0 bases at V and 2 bases at J, with 11 bases between the two ends. The CDR3 sequence is CASSQDGISPYEQYF. The CDR3 DNA is TGTGCCAGCAGCCAAGATGGCATCTCCCCCTACGAGCAGTACTTC.

This chain links TRBV7-8 with TRBJ2-7; 7 bases line up with TRBD1. The germline V gene has CDR1 SGHVS and CDR2 FQNEAQ. The ends lost 2 bases at V and 4 bases at J; junction bases unmatched: 2. This CDR3 contains 13 residues. The DNA of the CDR3 is TGTGCCAGCAGCTTAAGGGGGCCATACGAGCAGTACTTC. Translating it yields CASSLRGPYEQYF.

This clone occurred a few times. The CDR3 sequence: CASSSIGVTGELFF. The DNA of the CDR3 is TGTGCCAGCAGCTCTATCGGAGTTACCGGGGAGCTGTTTTTT. V usage is TRBV5-6 and J usage is TRBJ2-2; D is unresolved. Per germline, CDR1 SGHDT and CDR2 YYEEEE. The length of the CDR3 is 14 residues. Deletions cut 3 bases from V and 5 bases from J, with 11 bases between.

The rearrangement uses TRBV9 and TRBJ1-3; 10 bases are a match to TRBD1. Germline V gene data show CDR1 as SGDLS and CDR2 as YYNGEE. The CDR3 is 13 amino acids. Trimming at V came to 7 bases and at J to 8 bases, leaving 6 bases not matched to a gene. CDR3 nucleotides: TGTGCCAGCGGACAAGGGACAGGGGACACCATATATTTT. It yields the protein CASGQGTGDTIYF.

The CDR3 sequence is CASSSYGTPVSEQYF. The CDR3 nucleotides read TGTGCCAGCAGCTCCTACGGGACACCGGTTTCGGAGCAGTACTTC. The chain carries TRBV9 and TRBJ2-7, with D perhaps matching TRBD1 (6 bases). Germline V lookup: CDR1 SGDLS, CDR2 YYNGEE. The CDR3 contains 15 residues. The germline V and J ends were trimmed by 4 bases and 7 bases, with 21 bases remaining between them.

This chain connects TRBV28 to TRBJ2-7; the match to TRBD1 covers 10 bases. The CDR3 contains 16 residues. Trimming took 6 bases from V and 1 from J; bases not matched to a gene: 9. Germline CDR1 MDHEN, CDR2 SYDVKM. The chain's CDR3 is CASSPGQGILSYEQYF. Here the CDR3 DNA reads TGTGCCAGCAGCCCGGGACAGGGGATTTTGTCCTACGAGCAGTACTTC.

This rearrangement joins TRBV6-1 to TRBJ1-4; D is uncertain. V lost 7 bases and J 2 bases, leaving 14 bases between the germline ends. Germline V gene data show CDR1 as MNHNS and CDR2 as SASEGT. The CDR3 is 15 residues long. CDR3 region: CASTVGGRTNEKLFF. DNA for the CDR3: TGTGCCAGCACTGTGGGCGGGCGGACTAATGAAAAACTGTTTTTT.

The CDR3 loop is CASSAGARETQYF. CDR3 DNA: TGTGCCAGCAGCGCGGGAGCACGGGAGACCCAGTACTTC. The chain links TRBV7-2 to TRBJ2-5; TRBD2 agrees at 7 bases. CDR1 is SGHTA and CDR2 is FQGNSA in the germline V gene. V lost 5 bases and J lost 5; bases outside the gene matches: 5. The length of the CDR3 is 13 residues. The full variable domain, completed using reference TRBV7-2 and TRBJ2-5, is GAGVSQSPSNKVTEKGKDVELRCDPISGHTALYWYRQSLGQGLEFLIYFQGNSAPDKSGLPSDRFSAERTGGSVSTLTIQRTQQEDSAVYLCASSAGARETQYFGPGTRLLVL.

The CDR3 loop reads CASSFQTFDEQFF. The DNA of the CDR3 is TGTGCCAGCAGCTTCCAGACTTTCGATGAGCAGTTCTTC. The rearrangement uses TRBV7-9 and TRBJ2-1; D not certain. V was pared by 3 bases and J by 8 bases, with 11 bases between. The CDR3 spans 13 residues. Germline CDR1 and CDR2: SEHNR and FQNEAQ (reference sequence).

V and J are TRBV30 and TRBJ2-5; 7 bases match TRBD1. This CDR3 is 14 amino acids long. Trimming removed 3 bases from V and 11 bases from J; junction bases left unmatched: 15. The V gene's germline CDR1 is GTSNPN and CDR2 SVGIG (reference sequence). The CDR3 protein is CAWSSDSLKTGQYF. The CDR3 region has the DNA TGTGCCTGGAGCTCGGACAGTCTGAAGACAGGGCAGTACTTC.

The sample holds one count of this clone. V is TRBV11-1 and J is TRBJ2-7, with 11 bases fitting TRBD1. Germline V gene lookup returns CDR1 SGHAT and CDR2 FQDESV (reference sequence). V was pared by 5 bases and J by 2 bases, with 5 bases of the junction left unmatched. CDR3 size: 15 residues. Here the CDR3 reads CASSVTGQGAYEQYF. The DNA for the CDR3 is TGTGCCAGCAGCGTAACGGGACAGGGGGCCTACGAGCAGTACTTC.

The chain couples TRBV13 to TRBJ2-1; possible D gene TRBD2, 7 bases. Germline V gene data show CDR1 as PRHDT and CDR2 as FYEKMQ (reference sequence). The CDR3 has 20 amino acids. Trimming removed 4 bases from V and 7 bases from J, with 32 bases in between. This CDR3 is CASSSSLSMFKGEGGNEQFF. The CDR3 DNA reads as TGTGCCAGCAGCTCCTCTCTGAGCATGTTCAAGGGGGAGGGAGGGAATGAGCAGTTCTTC.

As for this clone: The CDR3 does not close with the conserved phenylalanine or tryptophan, likely indicating a read error. The J gene is TRBJ1-2, the V gene TRBV28, with 8 bases identical to TRBD1. CDR3 length: 14 residues. Germline lookup yields CDR1 MDHEN and CDR2 SYDVKM. V lost 3 bases to trimming and J lost 6 bases; unmatched junction nucleotides: 6. This chain's CDR3 is CASSLQGARDGYTL. CDR3 DNA: TGTGCCAGCAGTTTGCAGGGGGCAAGGGATGGCTACACCCTC.